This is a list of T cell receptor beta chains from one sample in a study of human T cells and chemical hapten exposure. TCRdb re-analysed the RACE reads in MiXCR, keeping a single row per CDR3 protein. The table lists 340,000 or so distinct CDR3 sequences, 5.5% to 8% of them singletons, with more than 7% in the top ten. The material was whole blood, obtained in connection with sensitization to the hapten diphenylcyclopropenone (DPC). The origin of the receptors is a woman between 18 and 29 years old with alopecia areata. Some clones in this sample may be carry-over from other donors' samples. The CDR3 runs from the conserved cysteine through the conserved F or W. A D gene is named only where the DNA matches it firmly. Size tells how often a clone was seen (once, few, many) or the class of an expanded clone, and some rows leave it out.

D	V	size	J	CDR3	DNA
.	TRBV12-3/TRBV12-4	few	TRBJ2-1	CASSLSPRRGNEQFF	TGTGCCAGCAGTTTGAGTCCGCGGAGGGGCAATGAGCAGTTCTTC
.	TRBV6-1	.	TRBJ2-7	CASTQGFINYEQYF	TGTGCCAGCACTCAGGGGTTCATTAACTACGAGCAGTACTTC
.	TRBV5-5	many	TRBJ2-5	CASSLSAGVETQYF	TGTGCCAGCAGCTTGTCGGCAGGGGTGGAGACCCAGTACTTC
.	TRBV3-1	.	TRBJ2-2	CASSLKLGWTGELFF	TGTGCCAGCAGCCTAAAGTTGGGGTGGACCGGGGAGCTGTTTTTT
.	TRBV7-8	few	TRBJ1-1	CASSYGESTEAFF	TGTGCCAGCAGCTATGGTGAGAGTACTGAAGCTTTCTTT
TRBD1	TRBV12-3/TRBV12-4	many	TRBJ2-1	CASSPDRDLFNEQFF	TGTGCCAGCAGCCCTGACAGGGATCTGTTCAATGAGCAGTTCTTC
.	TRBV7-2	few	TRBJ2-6	CASRPSVRPDSGANVLTF	TGTGCCAGCAGACCCTCGGTCAGACCTGACTCTGGGGCCAACGTCCTGACTTTC
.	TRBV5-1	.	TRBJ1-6	CASQDDESPLHF	TGCGCCAGTCAAGATGATGAATCACCCCTCCACTTT
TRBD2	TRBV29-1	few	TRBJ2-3	CSVVGAGDTDTQYF	TGCAGCGTTGTAGGAGCGGGGGATACAGATACGCAGTATTTT
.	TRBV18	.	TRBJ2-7	CASSPVFGQPYEQYF	TGTGCCAGCTCACCCGTCTTTGGTCAGCCCTACGAGCAGTACTTC
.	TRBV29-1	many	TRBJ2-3	CSVGLPLSIEQYF	TGCAGCGTCGGGCTTCCCCTGTCCATCGAGCAGTATTTT
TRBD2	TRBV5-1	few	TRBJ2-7	CASRLGGSDYEQYF	TGCGCCAGCCGTTTGGGAGGGTCTGACTACGAGCAGTACTTC
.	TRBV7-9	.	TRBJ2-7	CASSLVSGTPAYEQYF	TGTGCCAGCAGCTTAGTTTCAGGGACACCCGCCTACGAGCAGTACTTC
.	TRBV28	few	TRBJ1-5	CASSFGFRMNQPQHF	TGTGCCAGCAGTTTTGGGTTTCGGATGAATCAGCCCCAGCATTTT
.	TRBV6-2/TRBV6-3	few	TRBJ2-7	CASSYPTETYEQYF	TGTGCCAGCAGTTACCCGACAGAGACCTACGAGCAGTACTTC
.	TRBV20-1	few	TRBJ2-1	CSARGGAFQFF	TGCAGTGCTAGAGGGGGGGCCTTTCAGTTCTTC
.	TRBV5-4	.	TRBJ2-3	CASSMGPTQADTQYF	TGTGCCAGCAGCATGGGCCCAACCCAGGCAGATACGCAGTATTTT
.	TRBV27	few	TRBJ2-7	CASSSMTGLMDEQYF	TGTGCCAGCAGTTCCATGACCGGGTTAATGGACGAGCAGTACTTC
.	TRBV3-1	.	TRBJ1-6	CASSQDQAPDNSPLHF	TGTGCCAGCAGCCAAGATCAGGCTCCCGATAATTCACCCCTCCACTTT
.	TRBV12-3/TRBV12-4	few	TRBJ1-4	CASSLTDNEKLFF	TGTGCCAGCAGCCTCACAGATAATGAAAAACTGTTTTTT
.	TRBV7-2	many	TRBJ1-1	CASSLLPGTEAFF	TGTGCCAGCAGCTTACTGCCCGGGACTGAAGCTTTCTTT
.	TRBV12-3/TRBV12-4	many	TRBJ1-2	CASRSDPTEANYGYTF	TGTGCCAGCAGAAGTGATCCGACAGAAGCTAACTATGGCTACACCTTC
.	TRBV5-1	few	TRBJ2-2	CASSSGESTGELFF	TGCGCCAGCAGCTCAGGGGAGTCGACCGGGGAGCTGTTTTTT
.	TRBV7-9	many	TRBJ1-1	CASSFSAFTEAFF	TGTGCCAGCAGTTTCTCCGCCTTCACTGAAGCTTTCTTT
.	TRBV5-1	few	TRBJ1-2	CASSLVDGGYGYTF	TGCGCCAGCAGCTTGGTGGACGGAGGCTATGGCTACACCTTC
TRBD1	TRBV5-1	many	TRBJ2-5	CASSRTGRTQETQYF	TGCGCCAGCAGCAGGACAGGGCGTACTCAAGAGACCCAGTACTTC
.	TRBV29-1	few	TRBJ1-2	CSVTSHYGYTF	TGCAGCGTGACAAGTCACTATGGCTACACCTTC
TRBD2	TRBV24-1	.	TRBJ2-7	CATGEGKGGNEQYF	TGTGCCACCGGGGAGGGGAAAGGAGGGAACGAGCAGTACTTC
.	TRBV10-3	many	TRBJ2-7	CAISEPITYYEQYF	TGTGCCATCAGTGAGCCGATAACATACTACGAGCAGTACTTC
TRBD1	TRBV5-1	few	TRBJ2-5	CASSLARDRQETQYF	TGCGCCAGCAGCTTGGCACGGGACAGGCAAGAGACCCAGTACTTC
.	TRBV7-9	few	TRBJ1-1	CASRSRTEAFF	TGTGCCAGCAGATCGCGAACTGAAGCTTTCTTT
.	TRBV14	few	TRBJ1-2	CASSQGQSRGVNYGYTF	TGTGCCAGCAGCCAAGGACAGAGCAGGGGTGTCAACTATGGCTACACCTTC
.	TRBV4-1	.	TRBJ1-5	CASSQVAGPQPQHF	TGCGCCAGCAGCCAAGTGGCCGGGCCTCAGCCCCAGCATTTT
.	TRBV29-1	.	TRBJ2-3	CSVDRRTDLYF	TGCAGCGTTGATCGCCGGACAGACTTGTATTTT
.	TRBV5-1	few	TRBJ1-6	CASSLPPLRAPLHF	TGCGCCAGCAGCTTGCCCCCACTAAGGGCACCCCTCCACTTT
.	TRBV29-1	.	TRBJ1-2	CSVERFSSNYGYTF	TGCAGCGTTGAACGATTCAGCTCTAACTATGGCTACACCTTC
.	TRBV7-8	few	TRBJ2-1	CASSPRRDPLGDEQFF	TGTGCCAGCAGCCCCCGCCGGGACCCGCTGGGCGATGAGCAGTTCTTC
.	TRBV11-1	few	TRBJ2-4	CASSQRSDGKNIQYF	TGTGCCAGCAGCCAACGATCCGACGGCAAAAACATTCAGTACTTC
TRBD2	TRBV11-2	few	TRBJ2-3	CASSAGTSGVPDTQYF	TGTGCCAGCAGCGCGGGGACTAGCGGGGTTCCAGATACGCAGTATTTT
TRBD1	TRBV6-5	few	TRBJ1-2	CASRTGQGYGYTF	TGTGCCAGCAGAACGGGACAGGGGTATGGCTACACCTTC
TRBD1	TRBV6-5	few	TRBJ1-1	CASSKSPGTGWAEAFF	TGTGCCAGCAGTAAATCTCCCGGGACAGGGTGGGCTGAAGCTTTCTTT
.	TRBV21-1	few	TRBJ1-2	CASSRNGTGGTRANYGYTF	TGTGCCAGCAGCAGAAATGGGACAGGCGGTACCCGAGCTAACTATGGCTACACCTTC